This T cell receptor beta chain was recovered during a study of CD8 T cells in ankylosing spondylitis. Germline V gene sequence: CDR1 MNHEY, CDR2 SMNVEV (reference sequence). The germline V and J ends were trimmed by 7 bases and 1 base, with 11 bases remaining between them. This CDR3 is built from 15 residues. This clonotype was picked up one time. The antigen is not known. Regarding the study as a whole: Certain motif variants had earlier appeared in reactive arthritis synovial fluid and blood. One TCR beta motif, made up of about 8 highly homologous variants, appeared characteristic of ankylosing spondylitis blood.

TCRdb redid the calling of the 5' RACE reads with MiXCR, one entry per CDR3 protein. The repertoire holds 220,000 or so distinct CDR3 sequences, around 17% seen once, with about 39% in the top ten. This receptor was obtained from a male donor with ankylosing spondylitis. The sample comprised blood, either unsorted or a sorted T cell fraction (not recorded which). The V and J genes are TRBV27 and TRBJ1-6; D is uncertain. The CDR3 DNA reads as TGTGCCAGCACCTTATCCGGTTCCTATAATTCACCCCTCCACTTT. Translated, it gives CASTLSGSYNSPLHF.